This T cell receptor (beta chain) appears in the sequencing data of a study of shared clonotypes between healthy human individuals. Study-wide context: CD4 naive cells filled three plates per donor, CD4 memory three, CD8 naive two and CD8 memory one.

Repertoires were generated with immunoSEQ multiplex PCR, while TCRdb's copy carries only in-frame clones and drops some. The data hold fewer than 1.8 million clones, with 98% to 99% observed a single time. The receptor's source is a man in his thirties or forties in good health. What was sequenced was naive CD4+ T cells sorted from blood. Regarding subset: CD45RA+ positively selected.

CDR3 DNA sequence: TGCGCCAGCAGCCAAGAACCTAGCGGGGCTAGCACAGATACGCAGTATTTT. As protein: CASSQEPSGASTDTQYF. V and J are TRBV4-1 and TRBJ2-3; the match to TRBD2 covers 9 bases. CDR1 MGHRA and CDR2 YSYEKL come from the germline V gene. V gave up 0 bases and J gave up 0 bases; unmatched junction bases: 4. This CDR3 region has 17 residues.